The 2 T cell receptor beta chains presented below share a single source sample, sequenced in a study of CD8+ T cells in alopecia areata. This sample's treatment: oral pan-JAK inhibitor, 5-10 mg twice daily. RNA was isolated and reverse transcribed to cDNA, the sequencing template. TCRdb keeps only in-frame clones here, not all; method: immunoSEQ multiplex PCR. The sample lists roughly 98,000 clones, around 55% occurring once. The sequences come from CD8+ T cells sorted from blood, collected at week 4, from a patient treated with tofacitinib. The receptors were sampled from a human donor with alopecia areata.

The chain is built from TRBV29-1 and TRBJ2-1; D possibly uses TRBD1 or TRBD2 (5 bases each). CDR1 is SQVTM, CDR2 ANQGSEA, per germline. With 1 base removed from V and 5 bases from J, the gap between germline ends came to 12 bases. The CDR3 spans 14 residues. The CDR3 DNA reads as TGCAGCGTTGAAGGTCGAATGGGGGACAATGAGCAGTTCTTC. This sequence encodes CSVEGRMGDNEQFF.

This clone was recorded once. CDR3 protein: CASSLAGTYEQYF. The CDR3 nucleotides read TGCGCCAGCAGCTTGGCCGGTACCTACGAGCAGTACTTC. The V call is TRBV5-1, the J call TRBJ2-7, with D uncertain. With 0 bases removed from V and 2 bases from J, the gap between germline ends came to 6 bases. Germline V gives CDR1 SGHRS, CDR2 YFSETQ. The CDR3 is 13 amino acids.